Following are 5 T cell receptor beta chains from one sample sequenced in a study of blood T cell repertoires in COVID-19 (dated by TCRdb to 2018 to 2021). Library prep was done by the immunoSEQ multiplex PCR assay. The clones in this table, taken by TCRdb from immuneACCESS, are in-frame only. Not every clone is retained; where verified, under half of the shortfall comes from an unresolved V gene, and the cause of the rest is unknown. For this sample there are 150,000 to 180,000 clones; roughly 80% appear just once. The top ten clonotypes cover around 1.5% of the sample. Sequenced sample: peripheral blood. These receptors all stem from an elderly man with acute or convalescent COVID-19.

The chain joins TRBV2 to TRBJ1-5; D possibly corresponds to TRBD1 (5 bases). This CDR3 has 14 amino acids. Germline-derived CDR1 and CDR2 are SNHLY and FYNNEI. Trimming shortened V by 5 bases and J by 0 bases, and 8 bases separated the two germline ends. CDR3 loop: CASSSGDSNQPQHF. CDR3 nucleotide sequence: TGTGCCAGCAGTTCGGGGGATAGCAATCAGCCCCAGCATTTT.

CDR3 protein: CASSKYRGPNTGELFF. CDR3 bases: TGTGCCAGCAGCAAATACAGGGGACCGAACACCGGGGAGCTGTTTTTT. The chain carries TRBV6-2 or TRBV6-3 and TRBJ2-2; TRBD1 aligns across 7 bases. This CDR3 region has 16 residues. Trimming cost V 6 bases and J 0 bases; bases outside gene matches: 7. CDR1 is MNHEY and CDR2 is SVGEGT in the germline V gene.

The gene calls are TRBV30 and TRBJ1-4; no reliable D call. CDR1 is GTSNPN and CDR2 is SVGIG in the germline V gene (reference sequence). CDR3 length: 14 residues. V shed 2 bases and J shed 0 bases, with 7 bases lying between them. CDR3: CAWSRVATNEKLFF. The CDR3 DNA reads TGTGCCTGGAGTCGGGTGGCAACTAATGAAAAACTGTTTTTT.

CDR3 residues: CASSLEFAGYTGELFF. The CDR3 DNA reads as TGCGCCAGCAGCTTGGAATTCGCGGGGTACACCGGGGAGCTGTTTTTT. The chain joins TRBV5-1 to TRBJ2-2; maybe TRBD2 (6 bases). V lost 0 bases and J lost 3, with 12 bases in between. The CDR3 is 16 residues long. CDR1 and CDR2 (germline): SGHRS, YFSETQ.

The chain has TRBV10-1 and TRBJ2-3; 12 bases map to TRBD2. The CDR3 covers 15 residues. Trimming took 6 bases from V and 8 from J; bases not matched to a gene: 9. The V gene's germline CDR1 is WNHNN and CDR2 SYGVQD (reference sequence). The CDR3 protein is CASRTSGGIGGTQYF. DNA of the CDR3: TGCGCCAGCAGGACTAGCGGGGGAATCGGCGGTACGCAGTATTTT.